This TCR beta chain was found in a study of glioma-infiltrating T cells after dendritic cell vaccination. Study in general: Dendritic cell vaccine was injected intradermally three times, biweekly.

Profiled with immunoSEQ multiplex PCR; TCRdb holds only in-frame clones, not every one. The sample contains some 91,000 clones, about 81% of which appear only once. Noted time point: after dendritic cell vaccination, including at tumor progression/relapse. The germline gives CDR1 SGHTA, CDR2 FQGTGA. V gave up 2 bases and J gave up 7 bases; unmatched junction bases: 4. The CDR3 is made up of 13 amino acids. The chain employs TRBV7-3 and TRBJ2-5, with 7 positions matching TRBD2. This TCR was recovered from a human donor with glioblastoma. The sample here was blood, taken after dendritic cell vaccination. The DNA for the CDR3 is TGTGCCAGCAGCTTACCGCCGGGAGGGACCCAGTACTTC. Residues: CASSLPPGGTQYF. The whole variable domain, filled in from reference TRBV7-3 and TRBJ2-5, reads GAGVSQTPSNKVTEKGKYVELRCDPISGHTALYWYRQSLGQGPEFLIYFQGTGAADDSGLPNDRFFAVRPEGSVSTLKIQRTERGDSAVYLCASSLPPGGTQYFGPGTRLLVL.